Listed here are 30 T cell receptor beta chains from one sample, sequenced in a study of blood T cell repertoires in COVID-19. Assay: immunoSEQ multiplex PCR; the TCRdb copy retains only in-frame clones and omits some. The sample yields 210,000 or so clones, more than 85% seen once. The material sequenced was peripheral blood. These receptors all stem from a man aged 40-49 years with active or convalescent COVID-19.

The chain employs TRBV6-5 and TRBJ1-2; D gene ambiguous. Germline CDR1 MNHEY, CDR2 SVGAGI. The CDR3 is 13 residues long. Trimming removed 2 bases at V and 6 bases at J, with 10 bases between. CDR3 nucleotides: TGTGCCAGCAGTTACAATAACAACAATGGCTACACCTTC. It specifies CASSYNNNNGYTF.

The chain couples TRBV18 to TRBJ1-3, with D perhaps TRBD1 (6 bases). Germline V gives CDR1 KGHSH, CDR2 LQKENI. CDR3 length: 15 residues. The V and J ends lost 2 bases and 4 bases respectively, with 12 bases between them. The CDR3 sequence is CASSPDQGTGNTIYF. DNA for the CDR3: TGTGCCAGCTCACCAGACCAGGGGACCGGAAACACCATATATTTT.

The V and J genes are TRBV24-1 and TRBJ1-4, with TRBD1 matching over 8 bases. Trimming cost V 4 bases and J 8 bases; bases outside gene matches: 8. The CDR3 is 15 amino acids. From germline, CDR1 is KGHDR and CDR2 SFDVKD. The CDR3 loop reads CATSDPGQGGEKLFF. The CDR3 DNA reads as TGTGCCACCAGTGACCCTGGACAGGGTGGGGAAAAACTGTTTTTT.

The rearrangement links TRBV2 to TRBJ1-2; 7 bases are a match to TRBD1. From germline, CDR1 is SNHLY and CDR2 FYNNEI. There are 14 residues in the CDR3. J gave up 1 base and V 6 bases, and 5 bases lay outside the gene matches. The DNA for the CDR3 is TGTGCCAGCAGAGGGACAGTAATTAACTATGGCTACACCTTC. Amino acid sequence: CASRGTVINYGYTF.

This clone is a singleton in its sample. V and J are TRBV13 and TRBJ2-3; 10 bases fit TRBD1. Germline V lookup: CDR1 PRHDT, CDR2 FYEKMQ (reference sequence). This CDR3 is built from 16 residues. The J segment lost 2 bases and the V segment lost 5 bases, leaving 7 bases of the junction unmatched. CDR3 nucleotide sequence: TGTGCCAGCAGCCAAGGGGACAGGGGATCCACAGATACGCAGTATTTT. It codes for CASSQGDRGSTDTQYF.

This clone was seen a single time. CDR3 bases: TGTGCCAGCAGTTCCCGGGACAGGGGTTACGAGCAGTACTTC. This encodes CASSSRDRGYEQYF. The chain carries TRBV28 and TRBJ2-7, with TRBD1 identical over 10 bases. This CDR3 spans 14 amino acids. Germline CDR1 MDHEN, CDR2 SYDVKM. With 4 bases clipped from V and 4 bases from J, the junction kept 4 bases outside the gene matches.

The chain is built from TRBV18 and TRBJ2-7; TRBD2 agrees at 8 bases. The J segment lost 0 bases and the V segment lost 3 bases, leaving 10 bases of the junction unmatched. Germline CDR1 is KGHSH and CDR2 is LQKENI. The CDR3 is 17 residues long. This CDR3 is CASSPRGLAEASYEQYF. CDR3 nucleotide sequence: TGTGCCAGCTCACCGAGAGGACTAGCAGAGGCCTCCTACGAGCAGTACTTC. The full variable domain, with the rest looked up from reference TRBV18 and TRBJ2-7, is NAGVMQNPRHLVRRRGQEARLRCSPMKGHSHVYWYRQLPEEGLKFMVYLQKENIIDESGMPKERFSAEFPKEGPSILRIQQVVRGDSAAYFCASSPRGLAEASYEQYFGPGTRLTVT.

CDR3 loop: CASSQDVEGGQYF. The CDR3 DNA is TGCGCCAGCAGCCAAGATGTGGAAGGGGGGCAGTACTTC. This rearrangement joins TRBV4-1 to TRBJ2-7, with D maybe TRBD1 (6 bases). Germline V gene lookup returns CDR1 MGHRA and CDR2 YSYEKL. The CDR3 extends over 13 amino acids. Trimming pared 0 bases from V and 9 bases from J, leaving 12 bases between.

The gene calls are TRBV19 and TRBJ1-2, with D tentatively TRBD1 (5 bases). Per the germline V gene, CDR1 is LNHDA and CDR2 is SQIVND (reference sequence). V gave up 5 bases and J gave up 3 bases, with 10 bases separating them. The length of the CDR3 is 13 residues. The CDR3 protein is CASSYQGDYGYTF. DNA of the CDR3: TGTGCCAGTAGTTACCAGGGCGACTATGGCTACACCTTC. Full variable domain (rest looked up from reference TRBV19 and TRBJ1-2): DGGITQSPKYLFRKEGQNVTLSCEQNLNHDAMYWYRQDPGQGLRLIYYSQIVNDFQKGDIAEGYSVSREKKESFPLTVTSAQKNPTAFYLCASSYQGDYGYTFGSGTRLTVV.

V and J are TRBV7-3 and TRBJ1-2; D call uncertain. Trimming removed 7 bases at V and 0 bases at J, with 15 bases between. The CDR3 extends over 15 amino acids. Germline V gives CDR1 SGHTA, CDR2 FQGTGA. The DNA for the CDR3 is TGTGCCAGCAAGCGAAACCCAGAAACTAACTATGGCTACACCTTC. Translation gives CASKRNPETNYGYTF.

The rearrangement uses TRBV24-1 and TRBJ2-1; the match to TRBD2 covers 10 bases. Trimming cost V 5 bases and J 4 bases; bases outside gene matches: 7. The germline CDR1 and CDR2 sequences are KGHDR and SFDVKD. The CDR3 consists of 16 residues. The CDR3 here is CATSGSSGSQYNEQFF. CDR3 sequence (DNA): TGTGCCACCAGTGGATCTAGCGGGAGTCAGTACAATGAGCAGTTCTTC.

This clone has just a few counts. V is TRBV6-5 and J is TRBJ1-3; D possibly corresponds to TRBD1 (5 bases). The length of the CDR3 is 15 residues. Trimming cost V 6 bases and J 7 bases, with 19 bases left between them. Germline V lookup: CDR1 MNHEY, CDR2 SVGAGI. The CDR3 DNA reads as TGTGCCAGCAGAAACGCGGGGGGGTTCAGTAACACCATATATTTT. Encoded protein: CASRNAGGFSNTIYF.

The rearrangement links TRBV7-2 to TRBJ2-2; D not resolved. From germline, CDR1 is SGHTA and CDR2 FQGNSA. The CDR3 spans 13 residues. The V gene lost 2 bases and the J gene lost 4 bases, with 5 bases spanning the gap. For the CDR3, the DNA is TGTGCCAGCAGCTTATCCCGCACCGGGGAGCTGTTTTTT. It specifies CASSLSRTGELFF.

The gene calls are TRBV27 and TRBJ2-7; no clear D. Germline V gives CDR1 MNHEY, CDR2 SMNVEV (reference sequence). V dropped 0 bases and J dropped 4 bases, with 7 bases sitting between them. The CDR3 sequence is 13 residues long. CDR3 DNA: TGTGCCAGCAGTTTATCGAAGAGTTACGAGCAGTACTTC. Residues: CASSLSKSYEQYF.

The rearrangement links TRBV27 to TRBJ2-5, with 12 nucleotides matching TRBD2. The ends lost 5 bases at V and 3 bases at J; junction bases unmatched: 7. CDR1 and CDR2 from the germline V gene are MNHEY and SMNVEV (reference sequence). The CDR3 consists of 16 residues. CDR3: CASSPGTSGPEETQYF. Here the CDR3 DNA reads TGTGCCAGCAGTCCTGGGACTAGCGGGCCAGAAGAGACCCAGTACTTC.

Comments on this clone: Other DNA sequences from this sample encode an identical CDR3 as well. The chain recombines TRBV27 with TRBJ2-7; TRBD2 matches at 7 bases. Germline V gives CDR1 MNHEY, CDR2 SMNVEV (reference sequence). There are 13 residues in the CDR3. V gave up 3 bases and J gave up 3 bases; unmatched junction bases: 2. The CDR3, as DNA: TGTGCCAGCAGTTTGGGCGGGAGCTACGAGCAGTACTTC. This translates into CASSLGGSYEQYF.

This chain connects TRBV7-3 to TRBJ1-2, with 8 bases lining up with TRBD1. Germline V gene sequence: CDR1 SGHTA, CDR2 FQGTGA. The CDR3 runs to 16 residues. Germline trimming cut 0 bases from V and 4 bases from J; bases unmatched to any gene: 7. This CDR3 is CASSLTAPGQVYGYTF. In nucleotides, the CDR3 is TGTGCCAGCAGCTTAACGGCCCCGGGACAGGTCTATGGCTACACCTTC.

CDR3 in amino acids: CASSQTGSNEKLFF. The CDR3 nucleotides are TGTGCCAGCAGCCAGACCGGGAGTAATGAAAAACTGTTTTTT. The genes are TRBV7-9 and TRBJ1-4, with D unclear. Trimming cost V 5 bases and J 4 bases, with 11 bases left between them. The V gene's germline CDR1 is SEHNR and CDR2 FQNEAQ (reference sequence). The CDR3 runs 14 residues.

This chain uses TRBV5-1 with TRBJ2-6; 8 bases map to TRBD2. The ends lost 9 bases at V and 2 bases at J; junction bases unmatched: 1. Per germline, CDR1 SGHRS and CDR2 YFSETQ. The CDR3 totals 13 residues. CDR3 bases: TGCGCCACGGGAGGGACTGGGGCCAACGTCCTGACTTTC. Translation: CATGGTGANVLTF.

The chain joins TRBV10-1 to TRBJ1-5; unclear D gene. Trimming stripped 6 bases from V and 5 bases from J, with 11 bases between. The CDR3 sequence is 13 residues long. Per germline, CDR1 WNHNN and CDR2 SYGVQD (reference sequence). The CDR3 DNA is TGCGCCAGCAGCGCCAGCGATTATCAGCCCCAGCATTTT. This sequence encodes CASSASDYQPQHF.

V usage is TRBV19 and J usage is TRBJ1-6; the D is unclear. CDR1 and CDR2 (germline): LNHDA, SQIVND (reference sequence). The V gene lost 2 bases and the J gene lost 9 bases, with 11 bases spanning the gap. The CDR3 is 14 amino acids. This CDR3 reads CASSIRREGSPLHF. In DNA, the CDR3 is TGTGCCAGTAGTATAAGACGGGAGGGTTCACCCCTCCACTTT.

This chain links TRBV28 with TRBJ2-7; 12 bases fit TRBD2. The CDR3 runs to 15 residues. Germline CDR1 MDHEN, CDR2 SYDVKM. J gave up 7 bases and V 5 bases, and 9 bases lay outside the gene matches. CDR3 DNA sequence: TGTGCCAGCAGTATACTAGCGGGGGGCAGGGGAGAGCAGTACTTC. The encoded protein is CASSILAGGRGEQYF.

V gene TRBV2 combines with J gene TRBJ2-3; TRBD1 matches at 9 bases. Germline V gives CDR1 SNHLY, CDR2 FYNNEI. This CDR3 spans 14 amino acids. The V gene end was trimmed by 9 bases and the J gene end by 2 bases; junction bases not matched to a gene: 6. CDR3 DNA: TGTGCCAGTCGGGACAGGGCGGTCACAGATACGCAGTATTTT. Its protein product is CASRDRAVTDTQYF.

The chain is built from TRBV28 and TRBJ2-7, with TRBD2 identical over 11 bases. The V and J ends lost 2 bases and 1 base, in that order; junction bases with no gene match: 7. Germline V gene data show CDR1 as MDHEN and CDR2 as SYDVKM. The CDR3 is 17 amino acids. CDR3: CASSLLELAGASYEQYF. CDR3 in DNA: TGTGCCAGCAGTTTACTCGAACTAGCGGGGGCTTCCTACGAGCAGTACTTC.

V is TRBV5-1 and J is TRBJ1-1; D uncertain. V was clipped by 2 bases and J by 3 bases, with 20 bases between them. Looked up from germline, CDR1 is SGHRS and CDR2 is YFSETQ. CDR3 length equals 17 residues. The CDR3 loop reads CASSFESRPVRYTEAFF. In nucleotides, the CDR3 is TGCGCCAGCAGCTTTGAGTCCCGCCCGGTACGGTACACTGAAGCTTTCTTT.

The chain combines TRBV12-3 or TRBV12-4 with TRBJ2-5; D perhaps matches TRBD1 (5 bases). The CDR3 spans 13 residues. Trimming took 3 bases from V and 4 from J, leaving 9 bases between them. In DNA form, the CDR3 reads TGTGCCAGCAGTTTTTTGACAGTAGAGACCCAGTACTTC. This encodes CASSFLTVETQYF.

The chain joins TRBV7-2 to TRBJ2-2, with 13 bases that match TRBD2. CDR1 and CDR2 from the germline V gene are SGHTA and FQGNSA. The ends lost 4 bases at V and 7 bases at J; junction bases unmatched: 6. The CDR3 totals 16 residues. CDR3 amino acids: CASSSGLAGAHGELFF. In DNA form, the CDR3 reads TGTGCCAGCAGCTCCGGACTAGCGGGGGCCCACGGGGAGCTGTTTTTT. The full variable domain, in which reference TRBV7-2 and TRBJ2-2 provide the parts outside the CDR3, is GAGVSQSPSNKVTEKGKDVELRCDPISGHTALYWYRQSLGQGLEFLIYFQGNSAPDKSGLPSDRFSAERTGGSVSTLTIQRTQQEDSAVYLCASSSGLAGAHGELFFGEGSRLTVL.

The rearrangement links TRBV27 to TRBJ1-5; D unclear. V dropped 6 bases and J dropped 1 base, with 13 bases sitting between them. Looked up from germline, CDR1 is MNHEY and CDR2 is SMNVEV (reference sequence). CDR3 length: 15 residues. CDR3 coding DNA: TGTGCCAGCAGCCCCCTGACATCAAGCAATCAGCCCCAGCATTTT. Translation: CASSPLTSSNQPQHF.

This chain uses TRBV9 with TRBJ2-5; TRBD2 matches 15 bases. The ends lost 4 bases at V and 1 base at J; junction bases unmatched: 5. CDR1 and CDR2 from the germline V gene are SGDLS and YYNGEE. The CDR3 loop spans 17 amino acids. CDR3 DNA sequence: TGTGCCAGCAGCTCGGGGACTAGCGGGGGGCTCCAAGAGACCCAGTACTTC. Translating it yields CASSSGTSGGLQETQYF.

The chain is built from TRBV6-5 and TRBJ1-2, with TRBD1 as a possible D gene (5 bases). The V end was cut by 7 bases, the J end by 6 bases, with 12 bases between. The germline V gene has CDR1 MNHEY and CDR2 SVGAGI. The CDR3 is 12 amino acids. Here the CDR3 DNA reads TGTGCCAGCATGGGGCTTCTCGATGGCTACACCTTC. It codes for CASMGLLDGYTF.